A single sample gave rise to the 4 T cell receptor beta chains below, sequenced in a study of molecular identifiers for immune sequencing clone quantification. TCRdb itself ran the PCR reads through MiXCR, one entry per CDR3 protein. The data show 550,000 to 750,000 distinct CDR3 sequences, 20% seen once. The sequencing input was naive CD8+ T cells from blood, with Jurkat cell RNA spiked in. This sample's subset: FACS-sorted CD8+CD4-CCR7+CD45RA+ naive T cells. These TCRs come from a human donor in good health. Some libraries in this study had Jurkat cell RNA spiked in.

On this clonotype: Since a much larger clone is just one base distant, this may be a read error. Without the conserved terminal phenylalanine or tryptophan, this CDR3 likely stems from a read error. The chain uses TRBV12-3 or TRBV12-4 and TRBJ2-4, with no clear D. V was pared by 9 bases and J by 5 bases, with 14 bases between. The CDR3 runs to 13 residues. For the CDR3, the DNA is TGTGCCAGTGGACGCAATTGGGAAAACATTCAGTACTCC. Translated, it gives CASGRNWENIQYS.

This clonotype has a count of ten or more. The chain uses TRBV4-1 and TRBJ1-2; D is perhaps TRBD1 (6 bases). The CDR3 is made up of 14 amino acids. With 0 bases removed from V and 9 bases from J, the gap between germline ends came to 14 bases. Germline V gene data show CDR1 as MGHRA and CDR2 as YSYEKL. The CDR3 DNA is TGCGCCAGCAGCCAAGAATCAGGGGTCTCTAGCTACACCTTC. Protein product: CASSQESGVSSYTF.

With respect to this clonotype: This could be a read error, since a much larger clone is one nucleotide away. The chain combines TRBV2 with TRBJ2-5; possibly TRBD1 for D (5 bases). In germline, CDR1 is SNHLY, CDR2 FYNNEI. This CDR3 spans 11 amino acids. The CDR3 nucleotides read TGTGCCACCCAGGTCCTGGGGCCCCAGCACTTC. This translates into CATQVLGPQHF.

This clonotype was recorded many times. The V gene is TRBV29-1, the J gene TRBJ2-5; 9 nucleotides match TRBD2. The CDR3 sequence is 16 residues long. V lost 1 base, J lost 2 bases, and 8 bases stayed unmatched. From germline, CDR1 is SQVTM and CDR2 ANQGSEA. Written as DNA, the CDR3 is TGCAGCGTTGAAGGCGGGGGGGCGCTTGGTCAAGAGACCCAGTACTTC. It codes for CSVEGGGALGQETQYF.